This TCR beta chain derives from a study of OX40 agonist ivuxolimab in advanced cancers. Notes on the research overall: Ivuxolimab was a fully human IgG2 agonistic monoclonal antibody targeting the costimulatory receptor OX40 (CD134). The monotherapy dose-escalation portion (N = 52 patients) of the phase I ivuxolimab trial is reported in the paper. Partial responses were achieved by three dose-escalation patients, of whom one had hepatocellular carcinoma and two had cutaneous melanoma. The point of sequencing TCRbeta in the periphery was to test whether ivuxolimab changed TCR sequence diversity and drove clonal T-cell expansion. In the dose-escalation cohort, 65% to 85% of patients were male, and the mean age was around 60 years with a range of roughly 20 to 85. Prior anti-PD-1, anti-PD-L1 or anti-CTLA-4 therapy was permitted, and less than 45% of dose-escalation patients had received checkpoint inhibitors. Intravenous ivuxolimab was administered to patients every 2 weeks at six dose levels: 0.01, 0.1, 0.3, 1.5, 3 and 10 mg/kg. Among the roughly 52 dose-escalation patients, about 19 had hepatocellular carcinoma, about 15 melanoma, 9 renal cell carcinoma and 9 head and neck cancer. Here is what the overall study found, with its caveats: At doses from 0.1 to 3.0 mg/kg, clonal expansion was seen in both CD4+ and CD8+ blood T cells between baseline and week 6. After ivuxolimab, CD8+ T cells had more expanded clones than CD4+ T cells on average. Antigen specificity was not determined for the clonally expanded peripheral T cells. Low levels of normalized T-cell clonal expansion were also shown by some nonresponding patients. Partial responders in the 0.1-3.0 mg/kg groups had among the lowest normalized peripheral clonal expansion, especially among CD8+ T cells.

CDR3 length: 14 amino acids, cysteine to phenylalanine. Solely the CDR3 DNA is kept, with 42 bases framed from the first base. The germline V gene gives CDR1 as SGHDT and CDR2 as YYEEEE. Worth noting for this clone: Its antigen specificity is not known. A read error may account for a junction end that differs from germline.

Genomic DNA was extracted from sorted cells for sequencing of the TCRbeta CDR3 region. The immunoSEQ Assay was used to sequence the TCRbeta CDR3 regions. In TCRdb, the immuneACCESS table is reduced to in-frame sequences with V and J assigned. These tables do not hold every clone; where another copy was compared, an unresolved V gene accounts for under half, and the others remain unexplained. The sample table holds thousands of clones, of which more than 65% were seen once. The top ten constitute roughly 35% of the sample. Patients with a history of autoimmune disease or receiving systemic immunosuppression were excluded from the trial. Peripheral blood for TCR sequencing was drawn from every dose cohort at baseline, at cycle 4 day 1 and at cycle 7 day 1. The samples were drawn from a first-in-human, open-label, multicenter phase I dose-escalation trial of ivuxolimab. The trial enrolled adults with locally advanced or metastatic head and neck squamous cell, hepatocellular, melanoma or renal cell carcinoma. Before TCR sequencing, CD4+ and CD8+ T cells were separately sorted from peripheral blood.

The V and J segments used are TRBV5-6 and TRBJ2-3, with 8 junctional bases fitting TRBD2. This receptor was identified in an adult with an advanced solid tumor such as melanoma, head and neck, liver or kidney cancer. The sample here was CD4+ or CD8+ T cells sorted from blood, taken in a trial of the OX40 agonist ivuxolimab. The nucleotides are TGTGCCAGCAGCTTAGCGGGGGTTTTGGATACGCAGTGTTTT. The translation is CASSLAGVLDTQCF.